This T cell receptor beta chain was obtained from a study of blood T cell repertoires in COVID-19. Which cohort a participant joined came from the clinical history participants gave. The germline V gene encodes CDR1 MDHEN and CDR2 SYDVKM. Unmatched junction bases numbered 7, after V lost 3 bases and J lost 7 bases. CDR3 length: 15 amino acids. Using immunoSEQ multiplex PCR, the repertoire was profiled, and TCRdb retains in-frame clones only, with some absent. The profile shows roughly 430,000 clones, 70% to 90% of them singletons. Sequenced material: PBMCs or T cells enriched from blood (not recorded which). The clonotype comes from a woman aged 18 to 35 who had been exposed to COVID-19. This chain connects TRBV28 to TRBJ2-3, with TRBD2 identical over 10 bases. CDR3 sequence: CASSLVAGGDYTQYF. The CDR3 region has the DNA TGTGCCAGCAGTTTGGTAGCGGGGGGCGACTATACGCAGTATTTT.